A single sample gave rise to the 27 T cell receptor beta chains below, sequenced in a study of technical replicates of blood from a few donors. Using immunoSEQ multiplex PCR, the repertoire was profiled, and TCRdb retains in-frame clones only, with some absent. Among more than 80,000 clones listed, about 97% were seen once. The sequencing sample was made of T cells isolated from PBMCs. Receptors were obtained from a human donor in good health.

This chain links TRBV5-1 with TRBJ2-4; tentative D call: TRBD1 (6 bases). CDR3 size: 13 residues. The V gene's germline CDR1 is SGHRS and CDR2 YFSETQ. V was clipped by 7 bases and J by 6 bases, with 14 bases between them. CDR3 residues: CASRQDLGNIQYF. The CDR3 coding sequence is TGCGCCAGCCGACAGGACCTGGGAAACATTCAGTACTTC.

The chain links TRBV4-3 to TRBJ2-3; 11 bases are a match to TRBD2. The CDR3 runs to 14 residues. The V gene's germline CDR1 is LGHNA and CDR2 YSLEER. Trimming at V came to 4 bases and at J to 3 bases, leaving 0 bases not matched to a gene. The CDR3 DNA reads TGCGCCAGCAGCCCTAGCGGGAGGACAGATACGCAGTATTTT. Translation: CASSPSGRTDTQYF.

CDR3: CASSLGLSNNEQFF. The CDR3 DNA follows: TGTGCCAGCAGCTTAGGACTCTCGAACAATGAGCAGTTCTTC. J is TRBJ2-1 and V is TRBV11-3; no clear D gene. This CDR3 is built from 14 residues. The germline V and J ends were trimmed by 1 base and 5 bases, with 9 bases remaining between them. Looked up from germline, CDR1 is SGHNT and CDR2 is YENEEA.

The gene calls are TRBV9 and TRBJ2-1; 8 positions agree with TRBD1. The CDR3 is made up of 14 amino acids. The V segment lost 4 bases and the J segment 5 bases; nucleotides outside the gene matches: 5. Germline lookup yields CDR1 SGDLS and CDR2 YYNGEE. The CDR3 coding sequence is TGTGCCAGCAGCCGGACAGGGCAAAACAATGAGCAGTTCTTC. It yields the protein CASSRTGQNNEQFF.

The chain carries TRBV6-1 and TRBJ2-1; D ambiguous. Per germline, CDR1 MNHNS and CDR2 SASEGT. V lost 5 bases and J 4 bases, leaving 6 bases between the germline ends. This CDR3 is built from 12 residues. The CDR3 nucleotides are TGTGCCAGCAGTCCAACTTACAATGAGCAGTTCTTC. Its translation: CASSPTYNEQFF.

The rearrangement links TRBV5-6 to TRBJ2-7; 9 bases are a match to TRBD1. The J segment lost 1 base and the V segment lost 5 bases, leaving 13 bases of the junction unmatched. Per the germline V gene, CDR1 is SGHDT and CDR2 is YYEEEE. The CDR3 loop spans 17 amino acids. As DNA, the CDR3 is TGTGCCAGCAGTCCCGGGACAGGGACTCTTAGGTCCTACGAGCAGTACTTC. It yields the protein CASSPGTGTLRSYEQYF.

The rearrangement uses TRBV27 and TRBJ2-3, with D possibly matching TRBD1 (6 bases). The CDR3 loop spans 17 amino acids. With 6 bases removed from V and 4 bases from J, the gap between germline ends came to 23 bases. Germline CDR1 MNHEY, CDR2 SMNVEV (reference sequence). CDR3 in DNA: TGTGCCAGCAGCCTAACAGGGCCTTACCTAGCCGCAGATACGCAGTATTTT. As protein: CASSLTGPYLAADTQYF.

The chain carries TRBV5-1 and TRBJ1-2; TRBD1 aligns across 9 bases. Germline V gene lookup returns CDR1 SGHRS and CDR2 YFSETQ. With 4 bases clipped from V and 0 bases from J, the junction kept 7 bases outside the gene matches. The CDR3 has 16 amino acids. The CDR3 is CASSQRGQGANYGYTF. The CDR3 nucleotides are TGCGCCAGCAGCCAGCGGGGACAGGGAGCTAACTATGGCTACACCTTC. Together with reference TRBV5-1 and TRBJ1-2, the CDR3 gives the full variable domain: KAGVTQTPRYLIKTRGQQVTLSCSPISGHRSVSWYQQTPGQGLQFLFEYFSETQRNKGNFPGRFSGRQFSNSRSEMNVSTLELGDSALYLCASSQRGQGANYGYTFGSGTRLTVV.

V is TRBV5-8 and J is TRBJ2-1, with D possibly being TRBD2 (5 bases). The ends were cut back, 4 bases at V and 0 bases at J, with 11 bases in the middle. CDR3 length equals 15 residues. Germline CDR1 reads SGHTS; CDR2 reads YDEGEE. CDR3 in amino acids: CASSPGLASYNEQFF. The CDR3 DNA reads TGTGCCAGCAGCCCCGGGCTAGCCTCCTACAATGAGCAGTTCTTC.

Here the CDR3 reads CASSTGLASYEQYF. CDR3 DNA sequence: TGTGCCAGCAGCACGGGACTAGCGTCCTACGAGCAGTACTTC. J is TRBJ2-7 and V is TRBV5-4; the match to TRBD2 covers 10 bases. The CDR3 contains 14 residues. The junction had 2 bases not matched to a gene; V was cut back by 4 bases and J by 1 base. Germline V gene data show CDR1 as SGHNT and CDR2 as YYREEE (reference sequence).

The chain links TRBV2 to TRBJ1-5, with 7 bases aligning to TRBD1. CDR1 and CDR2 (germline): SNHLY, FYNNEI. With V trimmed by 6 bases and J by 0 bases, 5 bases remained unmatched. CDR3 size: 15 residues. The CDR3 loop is CASRGTDSSNQPQHF. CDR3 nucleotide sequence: TGTGCCAGCAGGGGGACAGATTCTAGCAATCAGCCCCAGCATTTT. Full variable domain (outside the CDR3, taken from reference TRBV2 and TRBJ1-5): EPEVTQTPSHQVTQMGQEVILRCVPISNHLYFYWYRQILGQKVEFLVSFYNNEISEKSEIFDDQFSVERPDGSNFTLKIRSTKLEDSAMYFCASRGTDSSNQPQHFGDGTRLSIL.

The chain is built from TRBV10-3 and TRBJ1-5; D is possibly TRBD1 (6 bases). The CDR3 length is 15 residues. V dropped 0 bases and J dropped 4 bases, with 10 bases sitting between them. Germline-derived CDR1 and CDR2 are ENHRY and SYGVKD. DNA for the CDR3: TGTGCCATCAGTGAGTCGCAGGGGCGAAATCAGCCCCAGCATTTT. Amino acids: CAISESQGRNQPQHF.

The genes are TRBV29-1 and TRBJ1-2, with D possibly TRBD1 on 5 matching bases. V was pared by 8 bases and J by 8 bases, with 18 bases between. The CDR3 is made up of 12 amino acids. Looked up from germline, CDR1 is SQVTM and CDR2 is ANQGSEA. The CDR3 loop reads CSTGRIRWGYTF. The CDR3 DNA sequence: TGCAGCACAGGACGGATTAGATGGGGCTACACCTTC.

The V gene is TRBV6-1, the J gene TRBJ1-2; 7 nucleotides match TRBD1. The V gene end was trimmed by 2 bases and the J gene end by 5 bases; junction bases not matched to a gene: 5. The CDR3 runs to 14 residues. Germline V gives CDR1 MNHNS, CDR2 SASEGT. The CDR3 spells CASSESPRGYGYTF. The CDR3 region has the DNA TGTGCCAGCAGTGAATCTCCCAGGGGGTATGGCTACACCTTC.

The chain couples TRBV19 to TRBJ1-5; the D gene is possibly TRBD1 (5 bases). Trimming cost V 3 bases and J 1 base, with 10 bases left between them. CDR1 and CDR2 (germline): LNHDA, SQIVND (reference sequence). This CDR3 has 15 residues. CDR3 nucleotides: TGTGCCAGTAGTATCGCGGGGGTAAGCAATCAGCCCCAGCATTTT. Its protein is CASSIAGVSNQPQHF.

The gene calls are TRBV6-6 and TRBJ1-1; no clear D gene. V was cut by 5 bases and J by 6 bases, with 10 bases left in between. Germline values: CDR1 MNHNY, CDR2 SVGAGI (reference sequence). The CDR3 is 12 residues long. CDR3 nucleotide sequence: TGTGCCAGCAGTCCACGGAGGGCTGAAGCTTTCTTT. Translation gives CASSPRRAEAFF.

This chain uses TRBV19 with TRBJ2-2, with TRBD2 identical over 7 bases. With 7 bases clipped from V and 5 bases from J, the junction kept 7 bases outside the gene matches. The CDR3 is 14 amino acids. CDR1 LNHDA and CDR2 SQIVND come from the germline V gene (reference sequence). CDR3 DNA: TGTGCCAGTATTGGCGGGAGACTTACCGGGGAGCTGTTTTTT. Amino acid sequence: CASIGGRLTGELFF.

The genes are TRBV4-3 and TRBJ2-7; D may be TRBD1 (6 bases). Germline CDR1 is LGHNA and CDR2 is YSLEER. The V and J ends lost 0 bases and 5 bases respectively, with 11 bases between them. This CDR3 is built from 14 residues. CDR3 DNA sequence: TGCGCCAGCAGCCAAGATCACAGGGACAACGAGCAGTACTTC. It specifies CASSQDHRDNEQYF.

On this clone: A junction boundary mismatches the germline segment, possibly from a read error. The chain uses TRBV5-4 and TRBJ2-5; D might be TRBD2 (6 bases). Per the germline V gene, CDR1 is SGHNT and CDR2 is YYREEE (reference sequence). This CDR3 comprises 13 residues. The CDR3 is CASSSSATGTFNF. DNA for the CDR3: TGTGCCAGCAGCTCGAGCGCGACCGGGACTTTTAACTTC. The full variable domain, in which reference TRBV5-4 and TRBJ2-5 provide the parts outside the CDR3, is ETGVTQSPTHLIKTRGQQVTLRCSSQSGHNTVSWYQQALGQGPQFIFQYYREEENGRGNFPPRFSGLQFPNYSSELNVNALELDDSALYLCASSSSATGTFNFGPGTRLLVL.

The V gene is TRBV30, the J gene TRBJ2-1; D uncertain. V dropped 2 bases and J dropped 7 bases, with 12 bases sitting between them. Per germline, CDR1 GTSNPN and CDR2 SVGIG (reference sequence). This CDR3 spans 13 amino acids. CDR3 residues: CAWSRSQGNEQFF. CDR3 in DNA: TGTGCCTGGAGTAGGAGCCAAGGTAATGAGCAGTTCTTC.

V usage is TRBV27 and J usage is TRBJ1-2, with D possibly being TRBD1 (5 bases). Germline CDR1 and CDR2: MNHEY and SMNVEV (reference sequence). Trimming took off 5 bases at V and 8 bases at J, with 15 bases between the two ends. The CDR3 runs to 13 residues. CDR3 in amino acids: CASSPSGASGYTF. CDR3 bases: TGTGCCAGCAGTCCAAGTGGGGCTTCGGGCTACACCTTC.

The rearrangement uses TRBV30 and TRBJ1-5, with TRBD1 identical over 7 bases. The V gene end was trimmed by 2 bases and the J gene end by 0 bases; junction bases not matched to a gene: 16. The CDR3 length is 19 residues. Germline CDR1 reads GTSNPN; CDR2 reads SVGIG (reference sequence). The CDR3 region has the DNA TGTGCCTGGAGTAGTCCTCGACAGGGAACAACTTATAGCAATCAGCCCCAGCATTTT. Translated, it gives CAWSSPRQGTTYSNQPQHF.

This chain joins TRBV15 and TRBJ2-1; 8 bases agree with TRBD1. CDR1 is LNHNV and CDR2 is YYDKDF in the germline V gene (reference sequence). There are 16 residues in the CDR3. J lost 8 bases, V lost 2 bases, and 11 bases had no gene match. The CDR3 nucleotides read TGTGCCACCAGCAGATCAAGGGACAGGTTAACGTATGAGCAGTTCTTC. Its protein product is CATSRSRDRLTYEQFF. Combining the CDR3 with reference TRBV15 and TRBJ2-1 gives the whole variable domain DAMVIQNPRYQVTQFGKPVTLSCSQTLNHNVMYWYQQKSSQAPKLLFHYYDKDFNNEADTPDNFQSRRPNTSFCFLDIRSPGLGDTAMYLCATSRSRDRLTYEQFFGPGTRLTVL.

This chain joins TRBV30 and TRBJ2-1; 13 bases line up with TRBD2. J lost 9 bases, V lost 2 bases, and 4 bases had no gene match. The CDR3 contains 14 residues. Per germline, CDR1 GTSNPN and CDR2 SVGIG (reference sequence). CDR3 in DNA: TGTGCCTGGAGTTGGACTAGCGGGAGAGTTGAGCAGTTCTTC. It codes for CAWSWTSGRVEQFF.

CDR3: CASSERDSGYEQYF. The CDR3 DNA reads TGCGCCAGCAGTGAGAGGGATAGCGGCTACGAGCAGTACTTC. The chain links TRBV10-1 to TRBJ2-7, with D possibly being TRBD2 (6 bases). CDR1 is WNHNN, CDR2 SYGVQD, per germline (reference sequence). Trimming shortened V by 2 bases and J by 3 bases, and 11 bases separated the two germline ends. The CDR3 extends over 14 amino acids.

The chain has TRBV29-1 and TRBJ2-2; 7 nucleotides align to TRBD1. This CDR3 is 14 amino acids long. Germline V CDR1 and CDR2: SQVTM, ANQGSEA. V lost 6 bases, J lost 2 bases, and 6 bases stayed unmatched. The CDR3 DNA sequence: TGCAGCGTCACCGGGACAGTCAACACCGGGGAGCTGTTTTTT. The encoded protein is CSVTGTVNTGELFF.

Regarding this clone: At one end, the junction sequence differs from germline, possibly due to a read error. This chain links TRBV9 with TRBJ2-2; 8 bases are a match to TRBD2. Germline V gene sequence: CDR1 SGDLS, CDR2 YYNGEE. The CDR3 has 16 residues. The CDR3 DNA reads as TGTGCCAGCGGCGTCCGGGGACTAGTAACTTCCGGGGAGCTGTTTTTT. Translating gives CASGVRGLVTSGELFF.